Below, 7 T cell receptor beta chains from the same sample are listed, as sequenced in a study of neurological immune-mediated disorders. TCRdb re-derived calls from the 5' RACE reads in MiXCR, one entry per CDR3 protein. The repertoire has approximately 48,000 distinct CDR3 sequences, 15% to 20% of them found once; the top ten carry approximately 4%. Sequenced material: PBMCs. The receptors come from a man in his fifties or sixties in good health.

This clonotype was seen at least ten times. The DNA for the CDR3 is TGTGCCAGCAGTTCCACTTCCGGGACAATAGCTTTCTTT. This encodes CASSSTSGTIAFF. V gene TRBV6-2 or TRBV6-3 combines with J gene TRBJ1-1; D is possibly TRBD1 (6 bases). The CDR3 spans 13 residues. The germline V and J ends were trimmed by 4 bases and 10 bases, with 16 bases remaining between them. Germline V gene lookup returns CDR1 MNHEY and CDR2 SVGEGT.

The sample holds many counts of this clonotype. CDR3 bases: TGTGCCAGCAGCTTAGGTGTACTGGGGGGGCCGGTGGACAAAAACATTCAGTACTTC. It is translated as CASSLGVLGGPVDKNIQYF. The chain has TRBV7-2 and TRBJ2-4; a possible D gene is TRBD2 (7 bases). The CDR3 has 19 residues. Trimming left V 1 base short and J 3 bases short, with 22 bases between. Germline loops: CDR1 SGHTA, CDR2 FQGNSA.

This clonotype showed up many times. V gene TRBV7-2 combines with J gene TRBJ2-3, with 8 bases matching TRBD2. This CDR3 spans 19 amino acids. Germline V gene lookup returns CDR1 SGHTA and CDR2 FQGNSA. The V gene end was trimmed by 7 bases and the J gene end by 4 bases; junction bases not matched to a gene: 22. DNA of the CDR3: TGTGCCAGCATCGCCTTTCCCGGGAGGGCCCGGGGTAGCGCAGATACGCAGTATTTT. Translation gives CASIAFPGRARGSADTQYF.

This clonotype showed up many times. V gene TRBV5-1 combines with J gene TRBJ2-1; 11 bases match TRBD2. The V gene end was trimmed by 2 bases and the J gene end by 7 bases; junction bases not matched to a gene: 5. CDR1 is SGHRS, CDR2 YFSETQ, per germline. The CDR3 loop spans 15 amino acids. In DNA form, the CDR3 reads TGCGCCAGCAGCTTTAGCGGGAGGGCCGGGAATGAGCAGTTCTTC. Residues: CASSFSGRAGNEQFF.

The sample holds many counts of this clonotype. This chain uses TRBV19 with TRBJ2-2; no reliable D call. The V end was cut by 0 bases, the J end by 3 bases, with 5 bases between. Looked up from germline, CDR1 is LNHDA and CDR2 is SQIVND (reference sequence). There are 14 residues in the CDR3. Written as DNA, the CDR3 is TGTGCCAGTAGTATAGAAGCCTACACCGGGGAGCTGTTTTTT. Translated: CASSIEAYTGELFF.

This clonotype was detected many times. CDR3 in DNA: TGTGCCAGCAGCGTAGACGGGAATCAGCCCCAGCATTTT. Translating it yields CASSVDGNQPQHF. This chain joins TRBV9 and TRBJ1-5; no firm D call. The CDR3 loop spans 13 amino acids. Germline CDR1 and CDR2: SGDLS and YYNGEE. V was pared by 0 bases and J by 4 bases, with 5 bases between.

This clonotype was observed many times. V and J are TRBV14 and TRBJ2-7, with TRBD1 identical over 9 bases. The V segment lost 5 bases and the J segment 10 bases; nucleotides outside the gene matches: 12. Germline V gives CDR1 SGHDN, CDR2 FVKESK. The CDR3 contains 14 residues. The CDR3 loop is CASSIARWGQGQYF. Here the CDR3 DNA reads TGTGCCAGCAGCATCGCCCGCTGGGGACAGGGACAGTACTTC.